Detailed here is one T cell receptor beta chain. The antigen is unknown. This record belongs to a study of T cells in Graves' hyperthyroidism and ophthalmopathy. The wider study: Staff took peripheral blood when the initial diagnosis was made, before any treatment began. General study points: Ophthalmopathy prediction by the model preceded onset by a median approximately 6.1 months.

Together with thyroid ultrasound, orbital computed tomography, serum thyroxine and TRAb, clinical symptoms were used for diagnoses. TCR beta CDR3 regions were amplified from RNA. Carried out on the TCR CDR3, a first-round RT-PCR used the HTBI primer set. A single record per CDR3 protein comes from TCRdb applying MiXCR to the multiplex PCR reads. Of about 640,000 distinct CDR3 sequences in the sample, approximately 15% are singletons; the top ten hold about 12%. The germline V and J ends were trimmed by 4 bases and 3 bases, with 16 bases remaining between them. Looked up from germline, CDR1 is DFQATT and CDR2 is SNEGSKA (reference sequence). There are 15 residues in the CDR3.

This sequence originates from a woman between 50 and 59 years old with Graves' ophthalmopathy. Material for sequencing was blood. The chain couples TRBV20-1 to TRBJ2-1; no clear D. CDR3 loop: CSAIPSSWGYNEQFF. The CDR3 DNA sequence: TGCAGTGCTATTCCCTCTTCTTGGGGCTACAATGAGCAGTTCTTC.